The 5 T cell receptor beta chains below were found in one sample sequenced in a study of metastatic and nonmetastatic thyroid tumors (dated by TCRdb to about 2020). Receptor amplification or capture employed PCR. TCRdb names Illumina HiSeq 4000 as the instrument used. TCRdb handled the public reads itself, with Q25 trimming in fastp and clone calling in MiXCR, and kept productive beta chains. The sample table holds over 40,000 clones, of which approximately 24% were seen once. 3.4% of the sample is held by the ten biggest clonotypes. No patient had received any treatment before thyroid surgery. The sample was blood. The source of these receptors is a male donor with papillary thyroid cancer or a benign thyroid nodule (not recorded which). Some clones in this sample may be carry-over from other donors' samples.

This clone appeared once. The V gene is TRBV20-1, the J gene TRBJ2-2; D is unclear. This CDR3 is 14 amino acids long. Germline values: CDR1 DFQATT, CDR2 SNEGSKA (reference sequence). V gave up 3 bases and J gave up 6 bases, with 14 bases separating them. CDR3 residues: CSARCGWGAGELFF. The CDR3 nucleotides read TGCAGTGCTAGGTGTGGGTGGGGTGCCGGGGAGCTGTTTTTT.

This clone was observed many times. The chain uses TRBV4-2 and TRBJ1-1; D is ambiguous. CDR1 is LGHNA, CDR2 YNFKEQ, per germline. CDR3 size: 12 residues. V lost 2 bases and J 11 bases, leaving 12 bases between the germline ends. The CDR3 DNA follows: TGTGCCAGCAGCCAATCGGACGGTAGGGCTTTCTTT. It yields the protein CASSQSDGRAFF.

V is TRBV2 and J is TRBJ2-7, with TRBD2 matching over 8 bases. This CDR3 comprises 13 residues. Germline V lookup: CDR1 SNHLY, CDR2 FYNNEI. V lost 8 bases to trimming and J lost 7 bases; unmatched junction nucleotides: 10. Written as DNA, the CDR3 is TGTGCCAGCTCACTGGGGGTAGCGGGGGAGCAGTACTTC. It encodes CASSLGVAGEQYF.

The gene calls are TRBV29-1 and TRBJ2-7; 11 nucleotides align to TRBD1. This CDR3 contains 13 residues. With V trimmed by 6 bases and J by 4 bases, 5 bases remained unmatched. Per the germline V gene, CDR1 is SQVTM and CDR2 is ANQGSEA. In DNA, the CDR3 is TGCAGCGTGCAGGGACAGGGGGGATACGAGCAGTACTTC. Amino acid sequence: CSVQGQGGYEQYF.

There are many counts of this clone. This chain links TRBV7-2 with TRBJ2-1; 7 bases are a match to TRBD1. The CDR3 extends over 15 amino acids. Germline CDR1 reads SGHTA; CDR2 reads FQGNSA. After removal of 6 bases from V and 4 bases from J, the junction contained 9 bases not matched to a gene. The CDR3 DNA follows: TGTGCCAGCAGTTCCACCGGGACAGATTACAATGAGCAGTTCTTC. Its translation is CASSSTGTDYNEQFF.